These 29 T cell receptor beta chains originate from one sample sequenced in a study of blood T cell repertoires in COVID-19. TCRdb's table, derived via immunoSEQ multiplex PCR, lists solely in-frame clones and lacks some. Among approximately 140,000 clones, around 91% were seen once, and the ten largest hold around an eighth. Material for sequencing was peripheral blood. The receptors shown here come from a man aged 18 to 35 with COVID-19, enrolled during active disease.

This chain links TRBV6-5 with TRBJ1-2, with 7 bases identical to TRBD1. CDR3 size: 13 residues. V was pared by 6 bases and J by 3 bases, with 4 bases of the junction left unmatched. From germline, CDR1 is MNHEY and CDR2 SVGAGI. This CDR3 is CASRRDRHYGYTF. In DNA, the CDR3 is TGTGCCAGCAGGAGGGACAGACACTATGGCTACACCTTC.

The gene calls are TRBV10-2 and TRBJ2-1; 7 bases fit TRBD2. The CDR3 is 15 amino acids. Germline CDR1 WSHSY, CDR2 SAAADI. V gave up 1 base and J gave up 4 bases; unmatched junction bases: 4. The CDR3 nucleotides are TGCGCCAGCAGTGAGTGGGGGAGGGCGTACAATGAGCAGTTCTTC. It yields the protein CASSEWGRAYNEQFF.

This clone was observed a few times. The rearrangement joins TRBV5-1 to TRBJ1-1; 7 nucleotides match TRBD1. The V and J ends lost 4 bases and 8 bases, in that order; junction bases with no gene match: 5. The CDR3 loop spans 12 amino acids. The germline gives CDR1 SGHRS, CDR2 YFSETQ. The CDR3 DNA reads as TGCGCCAGCAGCCATACAGGGGCGGAAGCTTTCTTT. It encodes CASSHTGAEAFF. The whole variable domain, filled in from reference TRBV5-1 and TRBJ1-1, reads KAGVTQTPRYLIKTRGQQVTLSCSPISGHRSVSWYQQTPGQGLQFLFEYFSETQRNKGNFPGRFSGRQFSNSRSEMNVSTLELGDSALYLCASSHTGAEAFFGQGTRLTVV.

The chain couples TRBV27 to TRBJ2-5; tentative D call: TRBD1 (6 bases). Germline V lookup: CDR1 MNHEY, CDR2 SMNVEV (reference sequence). There are 13 residues in the CDR3. V gave up 0 bases and J gave up 7 bases, with 9 bases separating them. The CDR3 sequence: CASSLSIRGTQYF. As DNA, the CDR3 is TGTGCCAGCAGTTTATCGATCAGGGGGACCCAGTACTTC.

V usage is TRBV9 and J usage is TRBJ1-1; 7 positions agree with TRBD1. The CDR3 sequence is 18 residues long. CDR1 SGDLS and CDR2 YYNGEE come from the germline V gene. The ends lost 0 bases at V and 1 base at J; junction bases unmatched: 12. As DNA, the CDR3 is TGTGCCAGCAGCGTAGGGGGAGAGACAGGGCTGGGGAACACTGAAGCTTTCTTT. Translation gives CASSVGGETGLGNTEAFF.

The chain joins TRBV25-1 to TRBJ2-5; D unresolved. CDR1 is MGHDK and CDR2 is SYGVNS in the germline V gene. This CDR3 has 12 residues. V gave up 3 bases and J gave up 5 bases, with 7 bases separating them. CDR3 loop: CASSERLETQYF. The CDR3 coding sequence is TGTGCCAGCAGTGAGCGTCTGGAGACCCAGTACTTC.

The V and J genes are TRBV13 and TRBJ1-2; D unresolved. The V gene lost 0 bases and the J gene lost 0 bases, with 11 bases spanning the gap. This CDR3 comprises 16 residues. Germline CDR1 is PRHDT and CDR2 is FYEKMQ (reference sequence). CDR3 region: CASSLGRALPNYGYTF. The CDR3 DNA reads TGTGCCAGCAGCTTAGGCCGAGCTCTCCCTAACTATGGCTACACCTTC.

The chain couples TRBV12-3 or TRBV12-4 to TRBJ2-5, with TRBD2 matching 8 bases. With 3 bases clipped from V and 5 bases from J, the junction kept 2 bases outside the gene matches. The CDR3 spans 13 residues. Here the CDR3 DNA reads TGTGCCAGCAGTTTTGGCGGGAGGGAGACCCAGTACTTC. Translating gives CASSFGGRETQYF.

The chain links TRBV13 to TRBJ2-4; 10 nucleotides agree with TRBD1. Germline loops: CDR1 PRHDT, CDR2 FYEKMQ (reference sequence). J gave up 5 bases and V 1 base, and 5 bases lay outside the gene matches. This CDR3 contains 16 residues. The CDR3 spells CASSLAPGTGENIQYF. In DNA form, the CDR3 reads TGTGCCAGCAGCTTAGCCCCCGGGACAGGGGAAAACATTCAGTACTTC.

The chain uses TRBV4-2 and TRBJ1-4; D is unresolved. Germline V lookup: CDR1 LGHNA, CDR2 YNFKEQ. V gave up 7 bases and J gave up 4 bases, with 19 bases separating them. CDR3 length equals 16 residues. CDR3 DNA sequence: TGTGCCAGCAACCACCGTGGGTCCCCGGGTAATGAAAAACTGTTTTTT. Its protein product is CASNHRGSPGNEKLFF.

V usage is TRBV5-6 and J usage is TRBJ2-2, with 13 bases fitting TRBD2. Germline V gene sequence: CDR1 SGHDT, CDR2 YYEEEE. The CDR3 spans 18 residues. Trimming at V came to 4 bases and at J to 5 bases, leaving 11 bases not matched to a gene. CDR3 loop: CASSQGTSGMLWTGELFF. CDR3 sequence (DNA): TGTGCCAGCAGCCAGGGGACTAGCGGGATGCTTTGGACCGGGGAGCTGTTTTTT.

V usage is TRBV19 and J usage is TRBJ2-5; TRBD1 aligns across 12 bases. The ends lost 5 bases at V and 5 bases at J; junction bases unmatched: 9. This CDR3 region has 16 residues. CDR1 LNHDA and CDR2 SQIVND come from the germline V gene (reference sequence). Here the CDR3 DNA reads TGTGCCAGTAGTCAACGGGACAGGGGGCTCTTGGAGACCCAGTACTTC. This gives the protein CASSQRDRGLLETQYF.

The chain joins TRBV28 to TRBJ2-6; D not resolved. Germline V gene data show CDR1 as MDHEN and CDR2 as SYDVKM. CDR3 size: 15 residues. V lost 6 bases, J lost 0 bases, and 9 bases lay in between. The DNA for the CDR3 is TGTGCCAGCAGACAGTACATCTCTGGGGCCAACGTCCTGACTTTC. Translated, it gives CASRQYISGANVLTF.

This sequence joins TRBV6-5 and TRBJ2-2; TRBD2 is a possible D gene (5 bases). Trimming stripped 11 bases from V and 3 bases from J, with 13 bases between. Germline V gives CDR1 MNHEY, CDR2 SVGAGI. This CDR3 is 13 amino acids long. Here the CDR3 DNA reads TGTGCCTATCAAAAGGGAGACACCGGGGAGCTGTTTTTT. Amino acids: CAYQKGDTGELFF.

The chain joins TRBV6-4 to TRBJ2-3; the match to TRBD2 covers 9 bases. Unmatched junction bases numbered 2, after V lost 4 bases and J lost 0 bases. Germline CDR1 is MRHNA and CDR2 is SNTAGT. CDR3 size: 15 residues. The DNA of the CDR3 is TGTGCCAGCAGTGCAGCGGGAGGAAGCACAGATACGCAGTATTTT. This encodes CASSAAGGSTDTQYF.

This sequence joins TRBV4-3 and TRBJ2-2, with D possibly being TRBD1 (6 bases). V lost 0 bases to trimming and J lost 7 bases, with 12 bases between them. The V gene's germline CDR1 is LGHNA and CDR2 YSLEER. This CDR3 region has 15 residues. As DNA, the CDR3 is TGCGCCAGCAGCCAAGATCCAGGGGCAAGCGGGGAGCTGTTTTTT. Its protein product is CASSQDPGASGELFF.

This chain uses TRBV7-2 with TRBJ2-2; 10 bases agree with TRBD2. V lost 6 bases and J lost 4; bases outside the gene matches: 8. This CDR3 is 16 amino acids long. CDR1 is SGHTA, CDR2 FQGNSA, per germline. The CDR3 region is CASSLLSSGGTGELFF. The CDR3 DNA reads as TGTGCCAGCAGTTTACTATCTAGCGGGGGCACCGGGGAGCTGTTTTTT.

The V and J genes are TRBV7-2 and TRBJ2-7, with 8 bases identical to TRBD2. V shed 1 base, J shed 2 bases, and the junction held 1 base outside the gene matches. CDR1 and CDR2 from the germline V gene are SGHTA and FQGNSA. The CDR3 has 14 residues. CDR3 residues: CASSLGGGPYEQYF. The DNA of the CDR3 is TGTGCCAGCAGCTTAGGCGGGGGGCCCTACGAGCAGTACTTC.

This chain connects TRBV9 to TRBJ2-1, with a tentative D call TRBD2 (6 bases). The CDR3 length is 12 residues. V was trimmed by 3 bases and J by 10 bases, leaving 11 bases between them. CDR1 and CDR2 from the germline V gene are SGDLS and YYNGEE. CDR3 loop: CASSGPGLEQFF. CDR3 bases: TGTGCCAGCAGCGGACCGGGACTCGAGCAGTTCTTC.

The chain carries TRBV11-2 and TRBJ2-1; D perhaps matches TRBD2 (5 bases). Germline V gene lookup returns CDR1 SGHAT and CDR2 FQNNGV. The CDR3 spans 14 residues. The V and J ends lost 5 bases and 5 bases respectively, with 13 bases between them. The CDR3 loop is CASSPWVGDNEQFF. As DNA, the CDR3 is TGTGCCAGCAGCCCATGGGTGGGAGACAATGAGCAGTTCTTC.

This clone appeared once. CDR3 amino acids: CASDRGAGETQYF. DNA of the CDR3: TGTGCCAGCGACCGGGGAGCGGGGGAGACCCAGTACTTC. The V and J genes are TRBV6-6 and TRBJ2-5; 7 bases agree with TRBD2. CDR3 length: 13 residues. Per the germline V gene, CDR1 is MNHNY and CDR2 is SVGAGI (reference sequence). Trimming removed 8 bases from V and 5 bases from J; junction bases left unmatched: 8.

V and J are TRBV23-1 and TRBJ2-3, with no clear D. TRBV23-1 is treated as an ORF (open reading frame) with a function not yet certain. This CDR3 contains 11 residues. V was shortened by 6 bases and J by 7 bases, with 8 bases between the two germline ends. In DNA form, the CDR3 reads TGCGCCAGCAGGACATCATATACGCAGTATTTT. It specifies CASRTSYTQYF.

CDR3 nucleotide sequence: TGTGCCTGCCATCTAGGGGGCTATGGCTACACCTTC. Residues: CACHLGGYGYTF. This rearrangement joins TRBV30 to TRBJ1-2; TRBD1 might be the D (6 bases). The germline V gene encodes CDR1 GTSNPN and CDR2 SVGIG (reference sequence). Trimming left V 6 bases short and J 4 bases short, with 12 bases between. The CDR3 runs 12 residues. Full variable domain (rest looked up from reference TRBV30 and TRBJ1-2): SQTIHQWPATLVQPVGSPLSLECTVEGTSNPNLYWYRQAAGRGLQLLFYSVGIGQISSEVPQNLSASRPQDRQFILSSKKLLLSDSGFYLCACHLGGYGYTFGSGTRLTVV.

The rearrangement joins TRBV5-1 to TRBJ2-1; 7 bases match TRBD1. The V and J ends lost 2 bases and 0 bases, in that order; junction bases with no gene match: 14. Per the germline V gene, CDR1 is SGHRS and CDR2 is YFSETQ. The CDR3 sequence is 19 residues long. The CDR3 is CASSFWTGVAVSSYNEQFF. The CDR3 nucleotides read TGCGCCAGCAGCTTCTGGACAGGAGTAGCTGTAAGCTCCTACAATGAGCAGTTCTTC.

The chain couples TRBV6-4 to TRBJ2-2, with a weak D call TRBD1 (6 bases). The V end lost 5 bases, the J end lost 2 bases, and 9 bases lay between the germline ends. The germline V gene encodes CDR1 MRHNA and CDR2 SNTAGT. The CDR3 spans 14 residues. The CDR3 region is CASSPDSNTGELFF. In DNA, the CDR3 is TGTGCCAGCAGTCCGGACAGCAACACCGGGGAGCTGTTTTTT.

The rearrangement joins TRBV6-5 to TRBJ1-2; TRBD1 is a possible D gene (5 bases). The V gene lost 0 bases and the J gene lost 2 bases, with 7 bases spanning the gap. The germline V gene has CDR1 MNHEY and CDR2 SVGAGI. The CDR3 runs 14 residues. CDR3 sequence: CASSYSGLNYGYTF. The CDR3 DNA sequence: TGTGCCAGCAGTTACTCGGGACTGAACTATGGCTACACCTTC.

Details on this clone: One junction end disagrees with the germline gene, perhaps due to a read error. CDR3 amino acids: CASSRRVSTNEKLLF. The DNA for the CDR3 is TGTGCCAGCAGCCGTAGGGTTTCGACTAATGAAAAACTGCTTTTT. The chain has TRBV6-5 and TRBJ1-4, with unresolved D. This CDR3 has 15 amino acids. Germline V lookup: CDR1 MNHEY, CDR2 SVGAGI.

This sequence joins TRBV10-3 and TRBJ2-3; TRBD2 matches at 14 bases. The germline V gene encodes CDR1 ENHRY and CDR2 SYGVKD. V lost 10 bases and J lost 5; bases outside the gene matches: 5. This CDR3 region has 14 residues. Here the CDR3 reads CATRLAGGEDTQYF. CDR3 coding DNA: TGTGCCACGAGACTAGCGGGAGGGGAAGATACGCAGTATTTT.

This chain connects TRBV7-9 to TRBJ1-1; TRBD1 matches 8 bases. Germline values: CDR1 SEHNR, CDR2 FQNEAQ (reference sequence). The CDR3 loop spans 12 amino acids. The V gene end was trimmed by 5 bases and the J gene end by 4 bases; junction bases not matched to a gene: 0. CDR3: CASSQGATEAFF. The CDR3 DNA reads TGTGCCAGCAGCCAGGGGGCCACTGAAGCTTTCTTT.